This TCR beta chain was captured by sequencing in a study of early T cells in non-severe SARS-CoV-2 infection listed by TCRdb under 2021. Concerning the study at large: Bulk RNA from unsorted whole blood was used for TCR sequencing, so alpha and beta chains could not be paired.

Only a few counts were recorded for this clonotype. This receptor's antigen is unknown. No much larger clone is present one base from it, and per-base qualities are unavailable. A case-control design nested within a healthcare worker cohort in London, UK, was used, with weekly nasopharyngeal swab PCR tests and blood sampling performed. Between 23 and 31 March 2020, the week of the UK lockdown, healthcare workers were enrolled and then followed up weekly for as long as 16 weeks. Beyond this particular receptor, the publication reports: Matching against VDJdb was skewed toward anti-spike CD8 responses, likely underestimated virus-specific expansions, and missed private and CD4 specificities.

The library was produced with 5' RACE. These reads were obtained on a NextSeq 500. The TCR library protocol attached unique molecular identifiers to individual cDNA molecules to correct for sequencing error and PCR bias. Both TCR alpha and beta chains were sequenced, and tight co-correlation was observed between alpha and beta sequence abundances in each sample. The authors processed their data as follows. V gene, J gene and CDR3 annotation of TCR sequences was performed with Decombinator V4. TCRs were defined as expanded if a significant change between any two time points was detected under a Poisson model with p below 0.0001. TCR abundances were normalised to the total number of TCRs sequenced per sample and expressed as counts per million. MAIT TCRs were defined by TRAV1-2 paired with TRAJ12, TRAJ20 or TRAJ33, and iNKT TCRs by TRAV10 paired with TRAJ18. VDJdb, accessed on 1 November 2021, was searched for TCRs annotated for CMV, EBV and SARS-CoV-2, and TCRs annotated for more than one antigen were excluded. In TCRdb, the public reads were trimmed at Q25 with fastp and aligned with MiXCR, with productive beta chains retained. Rows are unified per CDR3 protein, each entry keeping the most common DNA and genes. The V and J calls were not made by the authors but by TCRdb's processing. The sample includes under 85,000 distinct CDR3 sequences, with about 13% observed a single time. The top ten clones comprise about 5.2% of the sample.

Clipping removes 1 base from V and 6 bases from J, with 6 as the unmatched junction base count. Per the germline V gene, MGHRA is the CDR1 and YSYEKL is the CDR2. The CDR3 numbers 16 residues from cysteine through phenylalanine. Kept here is only the CDR3 DNA, which spans 48 bases and is read in frame from base 1. Input material: whole blood. The origin of this receptor is an adult who was a healthcare worker with PCR-confirmed SARS-CoV-2 infection or an uninfected control (not recorded which). Recombination joined TRBV4-1 with TRBJ2-7; the central 13 bases match TRBD2. The DNA sequence reads TGCGCCAGCAGCCAAGTGCCGACTAGCGGGAGGTCCGAGCAGTACTTC. Translated, it reads CASSQVPTSGRSEQYF.